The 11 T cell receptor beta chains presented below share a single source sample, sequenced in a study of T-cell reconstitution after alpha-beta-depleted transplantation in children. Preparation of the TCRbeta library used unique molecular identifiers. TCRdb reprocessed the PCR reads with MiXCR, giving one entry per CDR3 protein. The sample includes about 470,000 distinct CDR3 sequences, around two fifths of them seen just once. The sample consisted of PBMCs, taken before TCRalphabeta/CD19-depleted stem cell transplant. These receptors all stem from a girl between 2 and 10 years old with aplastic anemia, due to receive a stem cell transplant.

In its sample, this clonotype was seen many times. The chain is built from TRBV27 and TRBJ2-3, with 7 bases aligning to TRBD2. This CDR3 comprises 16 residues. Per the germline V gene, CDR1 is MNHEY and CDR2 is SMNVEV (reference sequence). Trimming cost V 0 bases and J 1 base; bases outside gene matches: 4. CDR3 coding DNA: TGTGCCAGCAGTTTATCAACAGCGGGGCGCACAGATACGCAGTATTTT. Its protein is CASSLSTAGRTDTQYF.

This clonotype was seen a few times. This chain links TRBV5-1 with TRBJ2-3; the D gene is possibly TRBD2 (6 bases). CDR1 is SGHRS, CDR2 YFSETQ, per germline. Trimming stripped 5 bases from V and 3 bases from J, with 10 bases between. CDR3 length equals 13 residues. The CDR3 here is CASRVAETDTQYF. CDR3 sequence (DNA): TGCGCCAGCAGGGTAGCGGAGACAGATACGCAGTATTTT.

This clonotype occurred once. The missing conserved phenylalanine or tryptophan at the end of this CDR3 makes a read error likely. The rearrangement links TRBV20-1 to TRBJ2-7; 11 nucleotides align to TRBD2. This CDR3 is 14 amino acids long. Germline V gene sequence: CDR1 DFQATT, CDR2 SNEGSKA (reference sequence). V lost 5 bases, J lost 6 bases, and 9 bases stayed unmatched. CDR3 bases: TGCAGTGCTTCCCTAGCGGGAGGTCGGGCCGAGCAGTACTTA. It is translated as CSASLAGGRAEQYL.

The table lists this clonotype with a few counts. CDR3: CSAQQGHRGGYTF. The CDR3 nucleotides read TGCAGTGCGCAACAGGGGCATAGAGGAGGCTACACCTTC. The chain recombines TRBV20-1 with TRBJ1-2; 7 positions match TRBD1. Germline V gene data show CDR1 as DFQATT and CDR2 as SNEGSKA (reference sequence). The CDR3 runs 13 residues. Trimming took 6 bases from V and 8 from J; bases not matched to a gene: 12.

The CDR3 loop is CSVKTGQDYEQYF. In DNA form, the CDR3 reads TGCAGCGTCAAGACAGGGCAGGACTACGAGCAGTACTTC. This sequence joins TRBV29-1 and TRBJ2-7, with TRBD1 matching over 7 bases. The V segment lost 6 bases and the J segment 3 bases; nucleotides outside the gene matches: 8. Germline V gives CDR1 SQVTM, CDR2 ANQGSEA. The CDR3 runs 13 residues.

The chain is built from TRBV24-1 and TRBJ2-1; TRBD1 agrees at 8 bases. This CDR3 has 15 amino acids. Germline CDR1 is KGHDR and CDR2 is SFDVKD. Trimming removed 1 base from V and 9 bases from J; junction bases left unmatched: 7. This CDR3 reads CATSDFQGAQGEQFF. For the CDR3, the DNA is TGTGCCACCAGTGATTTCCAGGGGGCCCAAGGTGAGCAGTTCTTC.

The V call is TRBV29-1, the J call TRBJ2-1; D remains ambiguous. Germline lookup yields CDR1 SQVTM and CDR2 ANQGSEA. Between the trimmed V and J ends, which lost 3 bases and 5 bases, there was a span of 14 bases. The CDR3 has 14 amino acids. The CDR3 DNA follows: TGCAGCGTTGAGGGTAGCCACGGGCACAATGAGCAGTTCTTC. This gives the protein CSVEGSHGHNEQFF.

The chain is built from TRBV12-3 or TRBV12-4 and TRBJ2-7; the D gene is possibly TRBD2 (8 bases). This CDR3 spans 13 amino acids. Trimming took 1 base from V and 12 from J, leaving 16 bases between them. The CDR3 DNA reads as TGTGCCAGCAGTTTAGGTGGTAGCGGGACAGCGTACTTC. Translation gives CASSLGGSGTAYF.

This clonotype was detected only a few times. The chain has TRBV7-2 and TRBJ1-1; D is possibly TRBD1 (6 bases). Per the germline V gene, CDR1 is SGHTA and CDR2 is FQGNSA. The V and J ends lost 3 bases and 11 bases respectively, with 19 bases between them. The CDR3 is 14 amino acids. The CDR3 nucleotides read TGTGCCAGCAGCTTGCCGGTGCCCTTTCAGGGGGCTTTCTTT. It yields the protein CASSLPVPFQGAFF.

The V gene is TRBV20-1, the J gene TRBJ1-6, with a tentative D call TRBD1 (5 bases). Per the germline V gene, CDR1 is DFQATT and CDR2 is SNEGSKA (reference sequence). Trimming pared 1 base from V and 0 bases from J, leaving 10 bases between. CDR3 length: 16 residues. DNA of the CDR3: TGCAGTGCTAGAGGGGACCGGAGCTCCTATAATTCACCCCTCCACTTT. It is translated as CSARGDRSSYNSPLHF.

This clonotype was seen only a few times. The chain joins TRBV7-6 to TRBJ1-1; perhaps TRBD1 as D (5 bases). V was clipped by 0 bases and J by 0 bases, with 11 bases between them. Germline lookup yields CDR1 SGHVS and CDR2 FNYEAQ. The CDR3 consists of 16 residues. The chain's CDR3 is CASSLAGARMNTEAFF. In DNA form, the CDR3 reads TGTGCCAGCAGCTTAGCAGGGGCGAGGATGAACACTGAAGCTTTCTTT.